A single sample gave rise to the 21 T cell receptor beta chains below, sequenced in a study of blood T cell repertoires in COVID-19. The table came from immunoSEQ multiplex PCR; TCRdb's copy has only in-frame clones and leaves some out. Among roughly 150,000 clones listed, roughly 73% were seen once. What was sequenced was peripheral blood. The receptors here all came from a man between 70 and 80 years old with acute or convalescent COVID-19.

For this clone: The junction shows a germline mismatch at one end, possibly a read error. The chain has TRBV6-1 and TRBJ2-7; 7 nucleotides line up with TRBD1. The CDR3 loop spans 12 amino acids. Germline V gives CDR1 MNHNS, CDR2 SASEGT. The CDR3: CASSEIRGGTFF. CDR3 bases: TGTGCCAGCAGTGAAATAAGAGGGGGCACTTTCTTC.

The V gene is TRBV7-2, the J gene TRBJ2-1; TRBD2 agrees at 8 bases. The CDR3 is made up of 15 amino acids. Per the germline V gene, CDR1 is SGHTA and CDR2 is FQGNSA. Unmatched junction bases numbered 8, after V lost 3 bases and J lost 7 bases. The CDR3 protein is CASSFISGSWNEQFF. Here the CDR3 DNA reads TGTGCCAGCAGCTTTATCAGCGGGAGCTGGAATGAGCAGTTCTTC. Drawing the rest from reference TRBV7-2 and TRBJ2-1, the complete variable domain is GAGVSQSPSNKVTEKGKDVELRCDPISGHTALYWYRQSLGQGLEFLIYFQGNSAPDKSGLPSDRFSAERTGGSVSTLTIQRTQQEDSAVYLCASSFISGSWNEQFFGPGTRLTVL.

The chain links TRBV4-2 to TRBJ2-3; 9 bases fit TRBD2. The length of the CDR3 is 16 residues. V shed 3 bases, J shed 4 bases, and the junction held 8 bases outside the gene matches. Germline-derived CDR1 and CDR2 are LGHNA and YNFKEQ. The CDR3 sequence: CASSQAGTSSSDTQYF. CDR3 sequence (DNA): TGTGCCAGCAGCCAGGCCGGGACTAGCTCCTCAGATACGCAGTATTTT.

This clone was detected only a few times. The chain employs TRBV18 and TRBJ1-3; D uncertain. V lost 6 bases and J lost 0, with 9 bases in between. Looked up from germline, CDR1 is KGHSH and CDR2 is LQKENI. The length of the CDR3 is 14 residues. In DNA form, the CDR3 reads TGTGCCAGCTCGACATCGAGCTCTGGAAACACCATATATTTT. Amino acids: CASSTSSSGNTIYF. The full variable domain, completed using reference TRBV18 and TRBJ1-3, is NAGVMQNPRHLVRRRGQEARLRCSPMKGHSHVYWYRQLPEEGLKFMVYLQKENIIDESGMPKERFSAEFPKEGPSILRIQQVVRGDSAAYFCASSTSSSGNTIYFGEGSWLTVV.

This clone was observed a few times. The chain links TRBV6-6 to TRBJ2-7, with a tentative D call TRBD2 (6 bases). CDR3 length equals 14 residues. Per germline, CDR1 MNHNY and CDR2 SVGAGI (reference sequence). Trimming pared 10 bases from V and 0 bases from J, leaving 16 bases between. The CDR3 sequence: CATLGTVSSYEQYF. DNA of the CDR3: TGTGCCACCCTGGGGACTGTGAGCTCCTACGAGCAGTACTTC.

The chain is built from TRBV6-1 and TRBJ1-5; D gene ambiguous. Germline V CDR1 and CDR2: MNHNS, SASEGT. The CDR3 runs 14 residues. V lost 1 base and J lost 0, with 4 bases in between. CDR3 loop: CASSEGHSNQPQHF. As DNA, the CDR3 is TGTGCCAGCAGTGAAGGGCATAGCAATCAGCCCCAGCATTTT.

The chain combines TRBV19 with TRBJ2-5; 7 nucleotides match TRBD1. Looked up from germline, CDR1 is LNHDA and CDR2 is SQIVND (reference sequence). Trimming took 6 bases from V and 1 from J; bases not matched to a gene: 11. The CDR3 totals 16 residues. In DNA, the CDR3 is TGTGCCAGTAGCCAGGGACAGACAATACTCCAAGAGACCCAGTACTTC. Its protein is CASSQGQTILQETQYF.

J is TRBJ1-4 and V is TRBV19, with TRBD1 identical over 8 bases. There are 14 residues in the CDR3. Germline loops: CDR1 LNHDA, CDR2 SQIVND (reference sequence). With 7 bases clipped from V and 10 bases from J, the junction kept 11 bases outside the gene matches. The DNA of the CDR3 is TGTGCCAGTACCGGAGGGCAGGGGGCGGCAAAACTGTTTTTT. Protein: CASTGGQGAAKLFF.

The V call is TRBV18, the J call TRBJ2-1; a possible D gene is TRBD1 (6 bases). The CDR3 has 14 amino acids. Germline assignment: CDR1 KGHSH and CDR2 LQKENI. V was cut by 3 bases and J by 5 bases, with 11 bases left in between. The CDR3 reads CASSPGDTNNEQFF. The CDR3 DNA sequence: TGTGCCAGCTCACCTGGGGACACGAACAATGAGCAGTTCTTC.

The chain couples TRBV15 to TRBJ1-6, with TRBD1 identical over 7 bases. The CDR3 has 16 amino acids. The J segment lost 7 bases and the V segment lost 2 bases, leaving 8 bases of the junction unmatched. Per germline, CDR1 LNHNV and CDR2 YYDKDF (reference sequence). CDR3: CATSRLLGTANSPLHF. CDR3 bases: TGTGCCACCAGCAGACTGCTCGGGACAGCAAATTCACCCCTCCACTTT.

The genes are TRBV5-1 and TRBJ2-7; D may be TRBD2 (6 bases). This CDR3 contains 20 residues. Trimming stripped 2 bases from V and 0 bases from J, with 27 bases between. Germline CDR1 reads SGHRS; CDR2 reads YFSETQ. In nucleotides, the CDR3 is TGCGCCAGCAGCTTCCCAGTCCGGGACGGGCGCCGGGAGAGCTCCTACGAGCAGTACTTC. Amino acids: CASSFPVRDGRRESSYEQYF.

The chain couples TRBV5-1 to TRBJ2-5; perhaps TRBD1 as D (5 bases). Trimming pared 5 bases from V and 0 bases from J, leaving 11 bases between. The germline V gene has CDR1 SGHRS and CDR2 YFSETQ. The CDR3 loop spans 14 amino acids. The CDR3 sequence is CASSHGQYQETQYF. As DNA, the CDR3 is TGCGCCAGCAGTCATGGACAATACCAAGAGACCCAGTACTTC.

This clone was detected a few times. Different DNA sequences within this sample yield the same CDR3. The V and J genes are TRBV5-1 and TRBJ1-1, with 8 bases identical to TRBD1. CDR1 SGHRS and CDR2 YFSETQ come from the germline V gene. This CDR3 has 14 amino acids. Germline trimming cut 4 bases from V and 1 base from J; bases unmatched to any gene: 3. CDR3 nucleotide sequence: TGCGCCAGCAGCCGAGGACAGGGGAACACTGAAGCTTTCTTT. Its translation is CASSRGQGNTEAFF.

The chain combines TRBV6-1 with TRBJ1-4; 7 nucleotides align to TRBD1. With V trimmed by 2 bases and J by 7 bases, 7 bases remained unmatched. Germline lookup yields CDR1 MNHNS and CDR2 SASEGT. The CDR3 runs 15 residues. CDR3 protein: CASSERVGDSEKLFF. The CDR3 DNA is TGTGCCAGCAGTGAAAGGGTAGGGGACAGTGAAAAACTGTTTTTT.

The chain carries TRBV6-2 or TRBV6-3 and TRBJ2-4; maybe TRBD1 (5 bases). V lost 3 bases and J lost 6, with 18 bases in between. CDR1 MNHEY and CDR2 SVGEGT come from the germline V gene. This CDR3 spans 16 amino acids. In DNA form, the CDR3 reads TGTGCCAGCAGTTATGGTAGACAGCCCGGTAGAAACATTCAGTACTTC. Residues: CASSYGRQPGRNIQYF.

The chain joins TRBV6-4 to TRBJ2-3; a possible D gene is TRBD2 (6 bases). This CDR3 is 16 amino acids long. Deletions cut 0 bases from V and 1 base from J, with 11 bases between. Per germline, CDR1 MRHNA and CDR2 SNTAGT. CDR3 DNA sequence: TGTGCCAGCAGTGACTCCCAAACGGGGGGCACAGATACGCAGTATTTT. Translated: CASSDSQTGGTDTQYF.

This clone was picked up a small number of times. The rearrangement uses TRBV19 and TRBJ2-7, with 7 positions matching TRBD1. In germline, CDR1 is LNHDA, CDR2 SQIVND (reference sequence). V was pared by 3 bases and J by 4 bases, with 6 bases of the junction left unmatched. This CDR3 contains 14 residues. The CDR3 sequence: CASSIAQGIYEQYF. DNA of the CDR3: TGTGCCAGTAGTATCGCACAGGGGATTTACGAGCAGTACTTC.

The V call is TRBV6-5, the J call TRBJ1-5, with D tentatively TRBD1 (6 bases). CDR3 length: 14 residues. The V gene lost 4 bases and the J gene lost 7 bases, with 14 bases spanning the gap. Germline CDR1 MNHEY, CDR2 SVGAGI. This CDR3 reads CASSWTAGIQPQHF. Here the CDR3 DNA reads TGTGCCAGCAGTTGGACAGCAGGTATCCAGCCCCAGCATTTT.

This clone was seen more than once but under ten times. The rearrangement joins TRBV6-5 to TRBJ1-1, with 8 bases lining up with TRBD1. Germline V gene lookup returns CDR1 MNHEY and CDR2 SVGAGI. V gave up 5 bases and J gave up 0 bases; unmatched junction bases: 2. The CDR3 extends over 14 amino acids. The CDR3 DNA reads TGTGCCAGCAGTCGACAGGGGTTGAACACTGAAGCTTTCTTT. Amino acid sequence: CASSRQGLNTEAFF.

The rearrangement joins TRBV18 to TRBJ2-5, with TRBD2 matching over 8 bases. The junction had 7 bases not matched to a gene; V was cut back by 3 bases and J by 1 base. Germline V gene data show CDR1 as KGHSH and CDR2 as LQKENI. The CDR3 runs to 16 residues. The CDR3 spells CASSPLAGGFQETQYF. Written as DNA, the CDR3 is TGTGCCAGCTCACCTTTGGCGGGAGGCTTCCAAGAGACCCAGTACTTC.

V is TRBV3-1 (or the pseudogene TRBV3-2) and J is TRBJ2-5; 7 nucleotides align to TRBD1. The germline gives CDR1 LGHDT, CDR2 YNNKEL (reference sequence). The CDR3 contains 17 residues. Trimming at V came to 0 bases and at J to 0 bases, leaving 7 bases not matched to a gene. The DNA of the CDR3 is TGTGCCAGCAGCCAAGACATCCGCAGGGGGTACCAAGAGACCCAGTACTTC. It codes for CASSQDIRRGYQETQYF.